Below are 28 T cell receptor beta chains sequenced from a single sample in a study of T cell responses to AZD1222 COVID-19 vaccine. Measured with immunoSEQ multiplex PCR; TCRdb has only the in-frame clones, and not every one. Of more than 110,000 clones listed, approximately 90% are singletons. This specimen was peripheral blood, taken on day 0 of AZD1222 vaccination. These receptors originate from an adult in good health.

This clone was found once. This chain links TRBV20-1 with TRBJ1-2; no definite D call. V was pared by 1 base and J by 8 bases, with 2 bases between. Per the germline V gene, CDR1 is DFQATT and CDR2 is SNEGSKA (reference sequence). CDR3 length: 9 residues. CDR3 in amino acids: CSARAGYTF. The CDR3 coding sequence is TGCAGTGCTAGAGCCGGCTACACCTTC.

The chain employs TRBV28 and TRBJ2-1, with 8 bases matching TRBD2. V lost 4 bases and J lost 3; bases outside the gene matches: 8. Germline CDR1 reads MDHEN; CDR2 reads SYDVKM. The CDR3 covers 16 residues. The CDR3 sequence is CASSSPGLGHYNEQFF. In DNA, the CDR3 is TGTGCCAGCAGTTCTCCGGGACTAGGGCACTACAATGAGCAGTTCTTC.

V and J are TRBV13 and TRBJ2-5; a weak D match, TRBD2 (5 bases). CDR1 and CDR2 from the germline V gene are PRHDT and FYEKMQ (reference sequence). The V and J ends lost 5 bases and 1 base respectively, with 8 bases between them. This CDR3 is built from 13 residues. The CDR3 DNA is TGTGCCAGCAGCATTAGCGCCCAAGAGACCCAGTACTTC. This sequence encodes CASSISAQETQYF.

The chain uses TRBV2 and TRBJ1-4; 8 positions match TRBD1. The germline V gene encodes CDR1 SNHLY and CDR2 FYNNEI. After removal of 5 bases from V and 4 bases from J, the junction contained 6 bases not matched to a gene. This CDR3 is built from 15 residues. In DNA, the CDR3 is TGTGCCAGCAGTCCTCGGACAGGGAGTAATGAAAAACTGTTTTTT. Translated, it gives CASSPRTGSNEKLFF. The full variable domain, completed using reference TRBV2 and TRBJ1-4, is EPEVTQTPSHQVTQMGQEVILRCVPISNHLYFYWYRQILGQKVEFLVSFYNNEISEKSEIFDDQFSVERPDGSNFTLKIRSTKLEDSAMYFCASSPRTGSNEKLFFGSGTQLSVL.

This clone showed up just once. The chain combines TRBV28 with TRBJ2-5; D remains unclear. The germline gives CDR1 MDHEN, CDR2 SYDVKM. This CDR3 has 15 amino acids. Trimming stripped 2 bases from V and 1 base from J, with 11 bases between. This CDR3 reads CASSLGLGVQETQYF. CDR3 DNA: TGTGCCAGCAGTTTAGGTTTGGGCGTCCAAGAGACCCAGTACTTC.

The rearrangement links TRBV19 to TRBJ2-7, with D hard to call. Germline V CDR1 and CDR2: LNHDA, SQIVND (reference sequence). CDR3 length: 13 residues. The V end lost 6 bases, the J end lost 3 bases, and 12 bases lay between the germline ends. The CDR3 here is CASSPWAYYEQYF. CDR3 coding DNA: TGTGCCAGTAGCCCCTGGGCCTACTACGAGCAGTACTTC. The full variable domain, with the rest looked up from reference TRBV19 and TRBJ2-7, is DGGITQSPKYLFRKEGQNVTLSCEQNLNHDAMYWYRQDPGQGLRLIYYSQIVNDFQKGDIAEGYSVSREKKESFPLTVTSAQKNPTAFYLCASSPWAYYEQYFGPGTRLTVT.

This clone was observed a few times. CDR3 in amino acids: CASSRGQGLSYNEQFF. The CDR3 DNA reads TGTGCCAGCAGCCGGGGACAGGGCCTCTCCTACAATGAGCAGTTCTTC. The rearrangement joins TRBV14 to TRBJ2-1; 9 bases agree with TRBD1. This CDR3 spans 16 amino acids. The V gene's germline CDR1 is SGHDN and CDR2 FVKESK. V was clipped by 4 bases and J by 0 bases; unmatched bases: 4.

V usage is TRBV19 and J usage is TRBJ1-2; TRBD1 matches 7 bases. The CDR3 is 15 amino acids. V was clipped by 3 bases and J by 2 bases; unmatched bases: 6. Per germline, CDR1 LNHDA and CDR2 SQIVND (reference sequence). The CDR3 DNA sequence: TGTGCCAGTAGTATCGCTCGGACAGGAAACTATGGCTACACCTTC. This translates into CASSIARTGNYGYTF.

This chain uses TRBV7-6 with TRBJ1-4, with TRBD1 matching over 7 bases. V dropped 4 bases and J dropped 3; count of bases not matched to a gene: 5. In germline, CDR1 is SGHVS, CDR2 FNYEAQ. There are 15 residues in the CDR3. CDR3 loop: CASSSGQAANEKLFF. As DNA, the CDR3 is TGTGCCAGCAGCTCCGGACAGGCGGCTAATGAAAAACTGTTTTTT.

The chain joins TRBV9 to TRBJ2-1, with 7 bases lining up with TRBD2. Germline loops: CDR1 SGDLS, CDR2 YYNGEE. J lost 6 bases, V lost 6 bases, and 9 bases had no gene match. The CDR3 extends over 14 amino acids. CDR3 amino acids: CASTRDYAGNEQFF. For the CDR3, the DNA is TGTGCCAGCACCAGGGACTACGCCGGCAATGAGCAGTTCTTC.

The V and J genes are TRBV12-5 and TRBJ2-7; 9 nucleotides line up with TRBD2. The CDR3 contains 18 residues. After removal of 2 bases from V and 2 bases from J, the junction contained 13 bases not matched to a gene. Germline CDR1 reads LGHNT; CDR2 reads FRNRAP. This chain's CDR3 is CASGLTLSGRGIPYEQYF. The CDR3 DNA follows: TGTGCTAGTGGTTTGACCCTTAGCGGGAGAGGGATTCCCTACGAGCAGTACTTC. Filled out from reference TRBV12-5 and TRBJ2-7, the complete variable domain reads DARVTQTPRHKVTEMGQEVTMRCQPILGHNTVFWYRQTMMQGLELLAYFRNRAPLDDSGMPKDRFSAEMPDATLATLKIQPSEPRDSAVYFCASGLTLSGRGIPYEQYFGPGTRLTVT.

This clone came up once. Here the CDR3 DNA reads TGTGCCAGCAGTTCGTCATCCCCTGTTGGAAACACCATATATTTT. Its translation: CASSSSSPVGNTIYF. The rearrangement joins TRBV28 to TRBJ1-3; D call uncertain. This CDR3 region has 15 residues. V was shortened by 4 bases and J by 3 bases, with 13 bases between the two germline ends. The germline V gene has CDR1 MDHEN and CDR2 SYDVKM.

The V gene is TRBV5-6, the J gene TRBJ1-6; no clear D gene. The germline V gene has CDR1 SGHDT and CDR2 YYEEEE. V was shortened by 1 base and J by 10 bases, with 12 bases between the two germline ends. The CDR3 runs to 14 residues. The CDR3 nucleotides read TGTGCCAGCAGCTTGATGGGAGCGGAATCACCCCTCCACTTT. It translates to CASSLMGAESPLHF.

The rearrangement joins TRBV5-1 to TRBJ1-3; 8 bases are shared with TRBD1. The length of the CDR3 is 17 residues. V shed 4 bases, J shed 0 bases, and the junction held 9 bases outside the gene matches. Germline V gives CDR1 SGHRS, CDR2 YFSETQ. Here the CDR3 reads CASSGDRGASSGNTIYF. The CDR3, as DNA: TGCGCCAGCAGCGGAGACAGGGGTGCTAGCTCTGGAAACACCATATATTTT.

The V and J genes are TRBV6-1 and TRBJ2-2; D is ambiguous. CDR3 length: 17 amino acids. Trimming shortened V by 4 bases and J by 0 bases, and 15 bases separated the two germline ends. Germline values: CDR1 MNHNS, CDR2 SASEGT. CDR3 sequence reads: CASSGRPLDPNTGELFF. CDR3 DNA sequence: TGTGCCAGCAGTGGACGACCGCTAGACCCGAACACCGGGGAGCTGTTTTTT.

This sequence joins TRBV27 and TRBJ2-1, with D tentatively TRBD2 (6 bases). Trimming removed 6 bases at V and 2 bases at J, with 14 bases between. CDR1 is MNHEY, CDR2 SMNVEV, per germline (reference sequence). The length of the CDR3 is 15 residues. The CDR3 here is CASRFPGGAYNEQFF. DNA of the CDR3: TGTGCCAGCAGGTTCCCCGGGGGAGCCTACAATGAGCAGTTCTTC.

V is TRBV24-1 and J is TRBJ2-3; D is undetermined. This CDR3 contains 15 residues. CDR1 and CDR2 (germline): KGHDR, SFDVKD. Trimming took 2 bases from V and 0 from J, leaving 8 bases between them. The CDR3 protein is CATSDSATSTDTQYF. The CDR3 region has the DNA TGTGCCACCAGTGATTCCGCGACTAGCACAGATACGCAGTATTTT.

This chain links TRBV5-6 with TRBJ1-4; 9 bases agree with TRBD1. CDR1 and CDR2 from the germline V gene are SGHDT and YYEEEE. J lost 7 bases, V lost 3 bases, and 4 bases had no gene match. The CDR3 runs to 14 residues. The DNA of the CDR3 is TGTGCCAGCAGCTCGGGGACAGGGAGTGAAAAACTGTTTTTT. Protein sequence: CASSSGTGSEKLFF.

This clone was seen a few times. The chain has TRBV5-6 and TRBJ1-4, with unresolved D. V was cut by 0 bases and J by 7 bases, with 13 bases left in between. CDR3 length: 15 amino acids. Germline-derived CDR1 and CDR2 are SGHDT and YYEEEE. DNA of the CDR3: TGTGCCAGCAGCTTGGGTGGCGGTGCCTTTGAAAAACTGTTTTTT. Amino acid sequence: CASSLGGGAFEKLFF.

The gene calls are TRBV12-5 and TRBJ2-7, with D maybe TRBD1 (6 bases). V was clipped by 6 bases and J by 6 bases, with 12 bases between them. The CDR3 is 12 amino acids. Germline V gene lookup returns CDR1 LGHNT and CDR2 FRNRAP. The CDR3: CASGYRVSEQYF. The DNA for the CDR3 is TGTGCTAGTGGCTACAGGGTTTCCGAGCAGTACTTC.

The DNA of the CDR3 is TGTGCCAGCAGCGCGCCACAGGGTGCGAAGACGAACACTGAAGCTTTCTTT. Amino acid sequence: CASSAPQGAKTNTEAFF. This rearrangement joins TRBV9 to TRBJ1-1, with D perhaps TRBD1 (6 bases). Germline V gene lookup returns CDR1 SGDLS and CDR2 YYNGEE. V gave up 3 bases and J gave up 1 base, with 19 bases separating them. This CDR3 is 17 amino acids long.

The chain has TRBV7-9 and TRBJ2-3; 9 positions agree with TRBD1. V gave up 5 bases and J gave up 6 bases; unmatched junction bases: 15. CDR1 is SEHNR, CDR2 FQNEAQ, per germline (reference sequence). The CDR3 has 17 residues. Here the CDR3 DNA reads TGTGCCAGCAGCGCCCGTAAGGGACAGGGAAGGTTGGATACGCAGTATTTT. Its protein is CASSARKGQGRLDTQYF.

The V and J genes are TRBV19 and TRBJ2-3; D not certain. Germline loops: CDR1 LNHDA, CDR2 SQIVND (reference sequence). The CDR3 extends over 13 amino acids. With 4 bases removed from V and 2 bases from J, the gap between germline ends came to 7 bases. The CDR3 sequence is CASSKDSTDTQYF. For the CDR3, the DNA is TGTGCCAGTAGTAAGGATTCCACAGATACGCAGTATTTT.

The V and J genes are TRBV27 and TRBJ1-6; TRBD1 agrees at 8 bases. The V gene's germline CDR1 is MNHEY and CDR2 SMNVEV (reference sequence). The V segment lost 5 bases and the J segment 10 bases; nucleotides outside the gene matches: 13. This CDR3 spans 16 amino acids. The CDR3 region has the DNA TGTGCCAGCAGTCCCGGACAGGGTTCAGTAAGGTCACCCCTCCACTTT. Its translation is CASSPGQGSVRSPLHF.

The chain carries TRBV18 and TRBJ2-7; the D call may be TRBD1 or TRBD2 (5 bases each). This CDR3 has 15 amino acids. CDR1 is KGHSH, CDR2 LQKENI, per germline. V was cut by 2 bases and J by 5 bases, with 16 bases left in between. CDR3 DNA: TGTGCCAGCTCACCAGGGCTCCCGGGGCTCGACGAGCAGTACTTC. Residues: CASSPGLPGLDEQYF.

The V gene is TRBV12-3 or TRBV12-4, the J gene TRBJ2-1, with no clear D. V was cut by 2 bases and J by 15 bases, with 17 bases left in between. The CDR3 runs 13 residues. The DNA of the CDR3 is TGTGCCAGCAGTTTATGGACGGCTATCTTACCGTTCTTC. Protein product: CASSLWTAILPFF.

This rearrangement joins TRBV5-8 to TRBJ1-3, with D possibly TRBD1 on 5 matching bases. CDR3 size: 15 residues. Trimming cost V 2 bases and J 0 bases, with 9 bases left between them. Germline V CDR1 and CDR2: SGHTS, YDEGEE. CDR3 DNA sequence: TGTGCCAGCAGCTTCGGGGGGAGCTCTGGAAACACCATATATTTT. Its protein is CASSFGGSSGNTIYF.

As to this clone: At one end the junction does not follow the germline gene, possibly because of a read error. This chain uses TRBV5-1 with TRBJ2-4; 7 positions match TRBD1. Germline V CDR1 and CDR2: SGHRS, YFSETQ. The CDR3 extends over 13 amino acids. The CDR3 DNA reads as TGCGCCAGCAGCCCTGAGGGGACAGTCTACGGAGACTTC. It codes for CASSPEGTVYGDF.